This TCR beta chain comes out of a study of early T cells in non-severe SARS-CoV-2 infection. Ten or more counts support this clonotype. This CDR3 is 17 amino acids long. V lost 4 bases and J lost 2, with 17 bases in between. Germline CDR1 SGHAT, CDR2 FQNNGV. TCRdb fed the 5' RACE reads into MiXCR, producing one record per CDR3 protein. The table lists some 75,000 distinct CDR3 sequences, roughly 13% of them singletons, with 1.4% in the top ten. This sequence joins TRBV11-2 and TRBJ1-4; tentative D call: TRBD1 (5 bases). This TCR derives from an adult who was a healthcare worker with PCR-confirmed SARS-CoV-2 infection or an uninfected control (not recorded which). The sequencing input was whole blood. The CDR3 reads CASSSRRGSGTNEKLFF. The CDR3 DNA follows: TGTGCCAGCAGCTCTAGACGGGGGAGTGGTACTAATGAAAAACTGTTTTTT.